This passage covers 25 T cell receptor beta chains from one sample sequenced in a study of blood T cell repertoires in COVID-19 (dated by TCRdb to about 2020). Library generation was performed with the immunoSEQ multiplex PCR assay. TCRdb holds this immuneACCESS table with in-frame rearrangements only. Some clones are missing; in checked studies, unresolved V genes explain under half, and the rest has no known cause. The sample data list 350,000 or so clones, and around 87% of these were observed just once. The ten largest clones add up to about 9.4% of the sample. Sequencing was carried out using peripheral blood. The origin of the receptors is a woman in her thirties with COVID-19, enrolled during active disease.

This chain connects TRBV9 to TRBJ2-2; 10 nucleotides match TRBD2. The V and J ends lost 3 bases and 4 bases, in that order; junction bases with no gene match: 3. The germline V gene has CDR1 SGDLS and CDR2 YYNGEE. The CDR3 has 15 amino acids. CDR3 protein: CASSAGTSVTGELFF. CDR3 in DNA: TGTGCCAGCAGCGCTGGGACTAGCGTCACCGGGGAGCTGTTTTTT.

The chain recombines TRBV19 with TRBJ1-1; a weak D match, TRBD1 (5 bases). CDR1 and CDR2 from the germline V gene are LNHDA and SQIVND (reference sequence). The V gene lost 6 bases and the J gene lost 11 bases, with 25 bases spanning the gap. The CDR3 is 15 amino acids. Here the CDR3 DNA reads TGTGCCAGTAGCCGCCTCGGAGGGGATCCCTGGATGGCTTTCTTT. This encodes CASSRLGGDPWMAFF.

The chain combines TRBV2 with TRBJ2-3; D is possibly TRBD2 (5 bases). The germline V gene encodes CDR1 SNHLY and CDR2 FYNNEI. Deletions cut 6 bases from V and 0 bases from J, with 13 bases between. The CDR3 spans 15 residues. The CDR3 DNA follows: TGTGCCAGCAGGGTCCTAGGAGGTAGCACAGATACGCAGTATTTT. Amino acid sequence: CASRVLGGSTDTQYF.

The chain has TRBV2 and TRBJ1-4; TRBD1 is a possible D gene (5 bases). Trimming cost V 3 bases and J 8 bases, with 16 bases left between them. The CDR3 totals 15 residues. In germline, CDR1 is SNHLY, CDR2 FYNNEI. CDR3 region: CASSDGRLGQEKLFF. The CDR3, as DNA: TGTGCCAGCAGTGATGGGAGGCTGGGGCAGGAAAAACTGTTTTTT.

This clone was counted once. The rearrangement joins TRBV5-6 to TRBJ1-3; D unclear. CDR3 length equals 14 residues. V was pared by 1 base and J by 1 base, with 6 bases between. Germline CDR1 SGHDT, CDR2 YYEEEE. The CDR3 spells CASSLLESGNTIYF. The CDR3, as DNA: TGTGCCAGCAGCTTGCTTGAGTCTGGAAACACCATATATTTT.

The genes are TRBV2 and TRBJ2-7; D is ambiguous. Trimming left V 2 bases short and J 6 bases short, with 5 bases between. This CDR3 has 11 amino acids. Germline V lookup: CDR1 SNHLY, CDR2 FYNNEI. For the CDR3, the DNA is TGTGCCAGCAGTGAAACATCCGAGCAGTACTTC. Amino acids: CASSETSEQYF.

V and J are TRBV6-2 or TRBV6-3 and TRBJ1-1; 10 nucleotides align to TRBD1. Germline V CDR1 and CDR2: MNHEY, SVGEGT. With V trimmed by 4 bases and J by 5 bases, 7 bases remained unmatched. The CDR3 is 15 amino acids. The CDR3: CASSSSTGGRTEAFF. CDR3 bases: TGTGCCAGCAGTTCCTCGACAGGGGGCCGAACTGAAGCTTTCTTT.

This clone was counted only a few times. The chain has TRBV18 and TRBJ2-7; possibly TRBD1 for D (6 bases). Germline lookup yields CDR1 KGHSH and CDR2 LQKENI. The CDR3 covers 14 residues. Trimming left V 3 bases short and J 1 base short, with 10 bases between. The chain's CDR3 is CASSPSDSSYEQYF. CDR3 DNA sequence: TGTGCCAGCTCACCGTCGGACAGTTCCTACGAGCAGTACTTC. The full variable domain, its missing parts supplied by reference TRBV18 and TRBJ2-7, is NAGVMQNPRHLVRRRGQEARLRCSPMKGHSHVYWYRQLPEEGLKFMVYLQKENIIDESGMPKERFSAEFPKEGPSILRIQQVVRGDSAAYFCASSPSDSSYEQYFGPGTRLTVT.

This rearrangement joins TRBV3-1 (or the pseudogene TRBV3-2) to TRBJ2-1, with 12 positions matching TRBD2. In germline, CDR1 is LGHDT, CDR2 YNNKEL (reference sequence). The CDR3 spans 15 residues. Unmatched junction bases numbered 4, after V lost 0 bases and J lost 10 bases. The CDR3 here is CASSQDGTSGLEQFF. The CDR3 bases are TGTGCCAGCAGCCAAGACGGGACTAGCGGGTTGGAGCAGTTCTTC.

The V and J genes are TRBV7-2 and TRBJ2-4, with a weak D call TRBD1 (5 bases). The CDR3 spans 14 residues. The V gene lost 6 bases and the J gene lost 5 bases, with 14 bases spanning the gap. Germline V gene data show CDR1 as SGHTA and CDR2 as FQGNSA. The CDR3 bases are TGTGCCAGCAGACCCCCAGGGCCCCAAAACATTCAGTACTTC. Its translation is CASRPPGPQNIQYF.

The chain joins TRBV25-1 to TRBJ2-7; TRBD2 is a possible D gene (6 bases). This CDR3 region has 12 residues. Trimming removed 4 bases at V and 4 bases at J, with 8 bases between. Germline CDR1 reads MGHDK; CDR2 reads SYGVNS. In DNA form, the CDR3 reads TGTGCCAGCAGTGGGGGGGAGTACGAGCAGTACTTC. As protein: CASSGGEYEQYF.

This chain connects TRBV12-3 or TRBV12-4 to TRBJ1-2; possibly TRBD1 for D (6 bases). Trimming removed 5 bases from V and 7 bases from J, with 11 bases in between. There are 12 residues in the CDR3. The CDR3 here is CASSLRGGGYTF. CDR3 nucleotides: TGTGCCAGCAGTCTCAGGGGTGGTGGCTACACCTTC.

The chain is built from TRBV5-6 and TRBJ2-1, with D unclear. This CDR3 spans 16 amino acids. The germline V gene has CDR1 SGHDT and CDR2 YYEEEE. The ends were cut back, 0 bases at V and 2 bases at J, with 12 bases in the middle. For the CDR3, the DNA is TGTGCCAGCAGCTTGGCAGTGATTTTAACCTACAATGAGCAGTTCTTC. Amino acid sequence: CASSLAVILTYNEQFF.

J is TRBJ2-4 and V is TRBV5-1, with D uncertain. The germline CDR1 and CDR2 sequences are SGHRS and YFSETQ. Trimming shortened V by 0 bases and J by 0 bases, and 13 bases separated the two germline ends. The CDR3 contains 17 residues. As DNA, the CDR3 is TGCGCCAGCAGCTTGGTCGGTAGCCTCATAGCCAAAAACATTCAGTACTTC. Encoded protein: CASSLVGSLIAKNIQYF.

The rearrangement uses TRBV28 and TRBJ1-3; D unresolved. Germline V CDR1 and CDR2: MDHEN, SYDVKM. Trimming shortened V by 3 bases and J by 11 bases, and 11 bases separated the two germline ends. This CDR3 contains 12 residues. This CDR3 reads CASSFRGSAIYF. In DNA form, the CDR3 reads TGTGCCAGCAGTTTCCGGGGTTCCGCCATATATTTT.

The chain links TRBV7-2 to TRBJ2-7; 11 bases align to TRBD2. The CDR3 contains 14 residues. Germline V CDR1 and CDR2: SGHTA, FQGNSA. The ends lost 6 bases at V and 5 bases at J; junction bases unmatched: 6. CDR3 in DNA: TGTGCCAGCAGTCCTCTAGCGGGAGGAGACGAGCAGTACTTC. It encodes CASSPLAGGDEQYF.

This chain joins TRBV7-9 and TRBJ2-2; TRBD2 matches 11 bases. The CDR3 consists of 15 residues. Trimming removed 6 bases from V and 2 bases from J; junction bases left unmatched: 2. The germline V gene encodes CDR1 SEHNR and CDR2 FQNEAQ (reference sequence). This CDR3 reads CASRGTSGNTGELFF. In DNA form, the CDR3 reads TGTGCCAGCAGGGGGACTAGCGGCAACACCGGGGAGCTGTTTTTT.

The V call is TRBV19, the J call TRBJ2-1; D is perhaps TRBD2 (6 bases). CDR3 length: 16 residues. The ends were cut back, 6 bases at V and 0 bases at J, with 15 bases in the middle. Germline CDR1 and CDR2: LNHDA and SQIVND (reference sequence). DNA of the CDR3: TGTGCCAGTAGCCGTTTCACGACTAGCTCCTACAATGAGCAGTTCTTC. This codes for CASSRFTTSSYNEQFF.

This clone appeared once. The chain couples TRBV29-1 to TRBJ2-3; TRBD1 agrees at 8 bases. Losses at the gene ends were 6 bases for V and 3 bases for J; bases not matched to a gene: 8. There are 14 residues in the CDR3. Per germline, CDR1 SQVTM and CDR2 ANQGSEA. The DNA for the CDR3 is TGCAGCGTCCAGGACAGGGAAAAAACAGATACGCAGTATTTT. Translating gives CSVQDREKTDTQYF.

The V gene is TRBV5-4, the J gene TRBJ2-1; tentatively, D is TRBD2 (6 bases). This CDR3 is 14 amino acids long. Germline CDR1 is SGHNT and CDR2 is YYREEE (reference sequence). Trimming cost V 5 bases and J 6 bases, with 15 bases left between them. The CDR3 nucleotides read TGTGCCAGCAGGGGGGTAACTAGCCTCAATGAGCAGTTCTTC. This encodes CASRGVTSLNEQFF.

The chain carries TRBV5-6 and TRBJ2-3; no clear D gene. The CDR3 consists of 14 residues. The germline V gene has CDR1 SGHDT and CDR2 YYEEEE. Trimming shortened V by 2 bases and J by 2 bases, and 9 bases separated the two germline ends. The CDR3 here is CASSFVEATDTQYF. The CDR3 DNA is TGTGCCAGCAGCTTTGTCGAGGCCACAGATACGCAGTATTTT.

The CDR3 protein is CSVINRDRSGEQYF. CDR3 sequence (DNA): TGCAGCGTGATCAACCGGGACAGGAGCGGCGAGCAGTACTTC. J is TRBJ2-7 and V is TRBV29-1, with TRBD1 matching over 8 bases. Trimming removed 6 bases from V and 6 bases from J; junction bases left unmatched: 13. Germline lookup yields CDR1 SQVTM and CDR2 ANQGSEA. This CDR3 comprises 14 residues.

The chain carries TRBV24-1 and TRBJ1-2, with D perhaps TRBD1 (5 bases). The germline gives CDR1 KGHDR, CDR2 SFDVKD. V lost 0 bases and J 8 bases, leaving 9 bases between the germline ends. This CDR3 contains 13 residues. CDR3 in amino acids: CATSDLTGWGYTF. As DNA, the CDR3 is TGTGCCACCAGTGATTTGACAGGCTGGGGCTACACCTTC.

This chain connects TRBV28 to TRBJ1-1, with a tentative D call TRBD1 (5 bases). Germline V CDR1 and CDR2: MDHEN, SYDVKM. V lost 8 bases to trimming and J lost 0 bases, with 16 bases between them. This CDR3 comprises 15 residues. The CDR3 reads CASSYGGTLNTEAFF. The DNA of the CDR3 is TGTGCCAGCTCTTATGGGGGGACTTTGAACACTGAAGCTTTCTTT.

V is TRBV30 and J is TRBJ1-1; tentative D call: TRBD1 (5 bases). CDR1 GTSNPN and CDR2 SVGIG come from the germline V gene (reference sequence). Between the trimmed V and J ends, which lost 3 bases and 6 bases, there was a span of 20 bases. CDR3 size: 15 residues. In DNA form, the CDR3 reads TGTGCCTGGAGGACCAAGGGGTTCCCTAGGCCTGAAGCTTTCTTT. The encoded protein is CAWRTKGFPRPEAFF.